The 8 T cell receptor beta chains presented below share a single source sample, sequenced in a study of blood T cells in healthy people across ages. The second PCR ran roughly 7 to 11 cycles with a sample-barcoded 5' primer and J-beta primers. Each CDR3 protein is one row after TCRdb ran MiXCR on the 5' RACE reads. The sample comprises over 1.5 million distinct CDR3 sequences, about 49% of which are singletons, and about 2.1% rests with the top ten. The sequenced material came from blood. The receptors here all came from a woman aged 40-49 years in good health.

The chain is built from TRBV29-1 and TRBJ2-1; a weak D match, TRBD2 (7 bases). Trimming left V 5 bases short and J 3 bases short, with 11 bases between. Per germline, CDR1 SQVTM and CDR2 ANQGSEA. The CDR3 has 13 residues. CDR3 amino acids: CSVLGGGYNEQFF. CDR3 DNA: TGCAGCGTTCTAGGGGGGGGCTACAATGAGCAGTTCTTC.

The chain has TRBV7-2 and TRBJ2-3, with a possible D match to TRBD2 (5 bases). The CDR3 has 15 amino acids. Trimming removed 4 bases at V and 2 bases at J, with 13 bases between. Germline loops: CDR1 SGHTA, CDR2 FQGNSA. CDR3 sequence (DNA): TGTGCCAGCAGCTCTCCGGGGATATTCACAGATACGCAGTATTTT. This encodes CASSSPGIFTDTQYF.

CDR3 DNA sequence: TGTGCCAGCAGCCGCGACGGGACTTTAAGACAAGAGACCCAGTTCTTC. This sequence encodes CASSRDGTLRQETQFF. The chain is built from TRBV7-2 and TRBJ2-1; TRBD2 is a possible D gene (6 bases). The germline V gene has CDR1 SGHTA and CDR2 FQGNSA. The CDR3 totals 16 residues. Trimming cost V 5 bases and J 13 bases, with 27 bases left between them.

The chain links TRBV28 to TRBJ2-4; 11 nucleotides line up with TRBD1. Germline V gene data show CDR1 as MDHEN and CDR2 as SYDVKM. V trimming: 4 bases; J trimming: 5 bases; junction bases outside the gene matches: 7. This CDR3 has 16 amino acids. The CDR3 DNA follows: TGTGCCAGCAGTTCCACCCGGACAGGGGGCCAAAACATTCAGTACTTC. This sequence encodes CASSSTRTGGQNIQYF.

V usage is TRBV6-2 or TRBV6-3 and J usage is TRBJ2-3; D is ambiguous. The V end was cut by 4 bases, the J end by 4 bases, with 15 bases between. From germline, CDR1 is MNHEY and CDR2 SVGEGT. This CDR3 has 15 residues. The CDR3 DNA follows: TGTGCCAGCAGTTTTCTCCTAGGCGGATCAGATACGCAGTATTTT. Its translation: CASSFLLGGSDTQYF.

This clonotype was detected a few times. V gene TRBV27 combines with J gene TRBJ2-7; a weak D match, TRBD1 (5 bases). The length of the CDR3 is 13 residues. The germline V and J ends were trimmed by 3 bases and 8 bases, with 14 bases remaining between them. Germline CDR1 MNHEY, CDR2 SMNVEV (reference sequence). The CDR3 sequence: CASSFKGHPQQYF. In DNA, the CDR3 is TGTGCCAGCAGTTTTAAAGGACACCCCCAGCAGTACTTC.

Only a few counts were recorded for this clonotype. The CDR3 nucleotides read TGTGCCAGCAGTTACGCCCGGGACAGCACTGAAGCTTTCTTT. Translation gives CASSYARDSTEAFF. V and J are TRBV6-5 and TRBJ1-1; TRBD1 matches at 7 bases. This CDR3 comprises 14 residues. The germline V gene encodes CDR1 MNHEY and CDR2 SVGAGI. V lost 2 bases and J lost 4; bases outside the gene matches: 4.

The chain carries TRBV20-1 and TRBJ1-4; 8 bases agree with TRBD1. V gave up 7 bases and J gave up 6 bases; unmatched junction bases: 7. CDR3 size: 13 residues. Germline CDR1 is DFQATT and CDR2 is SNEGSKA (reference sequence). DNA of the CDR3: TGCAGTGTCCCGACAGGGGTTTATGAAAAACTGTTTTTT. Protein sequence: CSVPTGVYEKLFF.